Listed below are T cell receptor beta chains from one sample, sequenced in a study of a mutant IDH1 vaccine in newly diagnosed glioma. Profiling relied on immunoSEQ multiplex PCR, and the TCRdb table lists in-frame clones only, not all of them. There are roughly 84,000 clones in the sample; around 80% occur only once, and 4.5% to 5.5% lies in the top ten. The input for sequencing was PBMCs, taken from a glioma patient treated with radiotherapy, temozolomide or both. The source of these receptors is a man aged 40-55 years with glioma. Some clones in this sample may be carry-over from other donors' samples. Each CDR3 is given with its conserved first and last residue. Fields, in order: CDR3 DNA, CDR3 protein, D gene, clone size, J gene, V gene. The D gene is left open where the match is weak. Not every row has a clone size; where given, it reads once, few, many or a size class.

TGTGCCAGTAGTATTGGTCAGGGGGCGTTTGAAAAACTGTTTTTT | CASSIGQGAFEKLFF | TRBD1 | few | TRBJ1-4 | TRBV19
TGTGCCAGCAGCCAAGGGTATGGATCTAACAGGCCCTACGAGCAGTACTTC | CASSQGYGSNRPYEQYF | - | - | TRBJ2-7 | TRBV4-2
TGTGCCAGCAGCTCATCGGGGGGGGATACGCAGTATTTT | CASSSSGGDTQYF | TRBD2 | - | TRBJ2-3 | TRBV7-9
TGTGCCAGCAGCTCGCGTCGCAATCAGCCCCAGCATTTT | CASSSRRNQPQHF | - | - | TRBJ1-5 | TRBV5-6
TGCGCCAGCAGCCCCATCCTCCGGGACAGGGGCCCTGAAGCTTTCTTT | CASSPILRDRGPEAFF | TRBD1 | - | TRBJ1-1 | TRBV4-1
TGTGCCAGCAGTGCAGACAGGGGGCTCAATTCACCCCTCCACTTT | CASSADRGLNSPLHF | TRBD1 | - | TRBJ1-6 | TRBV25-1
TGCGCCAGCAGGGAAGGAGGTCTCGGCAATCAGCCCCAGCATTTT | CASREGGLGNQPQHF | - | - | TRBJ1-5 | TRBV5-1
TGTGCCAGCAGCCCCGGGACGGCAAACTACGAGCAGTACTTC | CASSPGTANYEQYF | - | - | TRBJ2-7 | TRBV11-2
TGCGCCAGCAGTGAGACAGGAAACACCATATATTTT | CASSETGNTIYF | - | - | TRBJ1-3 | TRBV10-2
TGTGCCAGCAGCCCCTCCGGAACCCCGTACGAGCAGTACTTC | CASSPSGTPYEQYF | - | once | TRBJ2-7 | TRBV5-5
TGTGCCAGCAGCTTGCCCTCTGGGGGGCTTCCCCAAGAGACCCAGTACTTC | CASSLPSGGLPQETQYF | - | - | TRBJ2-5 | TRBV5-6
TGTGCCAGCAGCCCCGGGACAGGGAGTGGCTACACCTTC | CASSPGTGSGYTF | TRBD1 | - | TRBJ1-2 | TRBV27
TGCGCCAGCAGTGCGGGGGCGAGCTATGGCTACACCTTC | CASSAGASYGYTF | - | - | TRBJ1-2 | TRBV10-1
TGCGCCAGCAGCTTGGCCGAGGGGGCCAGCAATCAGCCCCAGCATTTT | CASSLAEGASNQPQHF | TRBD1 | - | TRBJ1-5 | TRBV5-1
TGCAGCGTTGATTGGCCTTACAATGAGCAGTTCTTC | CSVDWPYNEQFF | - | - | TRBJ2-1 | TRBV29-1
TGTGCCACCCAGAAGAAGGAAAATCAGCCCCAGCATTTT | CATQKKENQPQHF | - | - | TRBJ1-5 | TRBV6-6
TGTGCCACTCTACAGGGAATTTCTTACGAGCAGTACTTC | CATLQGISYEQYF | - | few | TRBJ2-7 | TRBV15
TGTGCCAGCAGCTGGGGGCAGCATCAGCCCCAGCATTTT | CASSWGQHQPQHF | - | - | TRBJ1-5 | TRBV7-2
TGTGCCAGCAGTTATAACTCCTACGAGCAGTACTTC | CASSYNSYEQYF | - | - | TRBJ2-7 | TRBV2
TGTGCCAGCAGTCTGATGCGAGGGACTAATGAAAAACTGTTTTTT | CASSLMRGTNEKLFF | - | few | TRBJ1-4 | TRBV2
TGCGCCAGCAGCCAAGAATGGGGGAGGACAGGGGATGTGGAGGAAAAACTGTTTTTT | CASSQEWGRTGDVEEKLFF | TRBD1 | - | TRBJ1-4 | TRBV4-1
TGCAGCGTTGATGGGGTAGCGGGGGGGTACAATGAGCAGTTCTTC | CSVDGVAGGYNEQFF | TRBD2 | - | TRBJ2-1 | TRBV29-1
TGTGCCAGCCGACAGGAACCTTATAGCAATCAGCCCCAGCATTTT | CASRQEPYSNQPQHF | - | once | TRBJ1-5 | TRBV19